The entry below gives a single T cell receptor beta chain sequence along with its context. The antigen is not known. This sample is drawn from a study of cytomegalovirus exposure and HLA in healthy donors. Whole-study context: Unique TCRs numbering approximately 80 million, obtained from HLA-typed donors, made up an early data release.

Study results and caveats: There were a few CMV-associated chains whose specificity for CMV antigens was confirmed in vitro.

Researchers ran the PCR with 60 Vbeta and 13 Jbeta primers. The assay was immunoSEQ multiplex PCR, and TCRdb's table has in-frame clones only and misses some. The sample consists of about 140,000 clones, approximately 77% of them appearing once. This CDR3 comprises 15 residues. Between the trimmed V and J ends, which lost 7 bases and 5 bases, there was a span of 17 bases. CDR1 is LNHNV, CDR2 YYDKDF, per germline (reference sequence). V is TRBV15 and J is TRBJ2-2, with unresolved D. The receptor was derived from a woman aged 50 to 60 in good health and CMV-seronegative. Sequenced sample: PBMCs. The CDR3 loop is CATKSALEYTGELFF. In nucleotides, the CDR3 is TGTGCCACCAAATCAGCCCTAGAGTATACCGGGGAGCTGTTTTTT.